This T cell receptor beta chain was identified during a study of T cell repertoires in cytomegalovirus infection. Study at large: Carrying CMV and the relevant HLA type showed in public TCR beta signatures.

A word on this clonotype: What it binds is not known.

The V gene lost 6 bases and the J gene lost 1 base, with 14 bases spanning the gap. The CDR3 spans 15 residues. From germline, CDR1 is SGHAT and CDR2 FQNNGV. TCRdb used MiXCR to reprocess the reads, holding one entry per CDR3 protein. The table has 900,000 to 950,000 distinct CDR3 sequences, around a third seen once. The sequence was collected from a human donor in good health (CMV status not recorded). Some clones in this sample may be carry-over from other donors' samples. The gene calls are TRBV11-2 and TRBJ2-3; D not resolved. The sequencing used cultured CD8+ T cells from PBMCs, collected from culture after CMV antigen stimulation. In nucleotides, the CDR3 is TGTGCCAGCAGTGCCGCCCCTCCAGGCACAGATACGCAGTATTTT. Translating gives CASSAAPPGTDTQYF.